These 7 T cell receptor beta chains were all obtained from the same sample, sequenced in a study of cytomegalovirus exposure and HLA in healthy donors. PCR employed 60 Vbeta and 13 Jbeta primers. Only in-frame clones appear in the TCRdb table, and some are missing; sequencing was by immunoSEQ multiplex PCR. This table has about 200,000 clones, 82% appearing once. The specimen was PBMCs. Every receptor here comes from a woman between 50 and 59 years old in good health and CMV-seropositive.

The chain combines TRBV27 with TRBJ2-7; 8 nucleotides agree with TRBD2. CDR1 is MNHEY and CDR2 is SMNVEV in the germline V gene (reference sequence). This CDR3 has 11 amino acids. Trimming cost V 6 bases and J 9 bases; bases outside gene matches: 4. This CDR3 reads CASSSTSGQYF. Here the CDR3 DNA reads TGTGCCAGCAGCTCTACTAGCGGGCAGTACTTC.

This chain joins TRBV6-1 and TRBJ1-4; perhaps TRBD1 as D (5 bases). CDR1 and CDR2 (germline): MNHNS, SASEGT. This CDR3 is 14 amino acids long. V lost 1 base to trimming and J lost 6 bases, with 9 bases between them. The CDR3 sequence: CASSEGAGYEKLFF. CDR3 in DNA: TGTGCCAGCAGTGAAGGGGCAGGGTATGAAAAACTGTTTTTT.

V gene TRBV7-2 combines with J gene TRBJ1-1; D might be TRBD1 (6 bases). V was cut by 5 bases and J by 7 bases, with 14 bases left in between. Germline loops: CDR1 SGHTA, CDR2 FQGNSA. CDR3 length: 13 residues. The CDR3 sequence: CASSPRQVGEAFF. The CDR3 coding sequence is TGTGCCAGCAGCCCCCGACAGGTTGGTGAAGCTTTCTTT. Supplemented by reference TRBV7-2 and TRBJ1-1, the full variable domain reads GAGVSQSPSNKVTEKGKDVELRCDPISGHTALYWYRQSLGQGLEFLIYFQGNSAPDKSGLPSDRFSAERTGGSVSTLTIQRTQQEDSAVYLCASSPRQVGEAFFGQGTRLTVV.

The chain uses TRBV5-8 and TRBJ1-1, with TRBD1 matching over 7 bases. V dropped 0 bases and J dropped 7; count of bases not matched to a gene: 15. Germline V gene sequence: CDR1 SGHTS, CDR2 YDEGEE. The CDR3 is 17 amino acids. CDR3 DNA: TGTGCCAGCAGCTTGGCCTCTAACAGGGGAAGAATCGGTGAAGCTTTCTTT. This translates into CASSLASNRGRIGEAFF.

V and J are TRBV7-2 and TRBJ2-5; 12 bases agree with TRBD2. The germline V gene encodes CDR1 SGHTA and CDR2 FQGNSA. The V segment lost 4 bases and the J segment 4 bases; nucleotides outside the gene matches: 4. This CDR3 comprises 15 residues. The CDR3 DNA reads TGTGCCAGCAGCTCCCCGACTAGCGGGGGAGAGACCCAGTACTTC. This gives the protein CASSSPTSGGETQYF.

The genes are TRBV7-9 and TRBJ1-1, with D maybe TRBD1 (5 bases). Germline CDR1 SEHNR, CDR2 FQNEAQ (reference sequence). This CDR3 comprises 16 residues. Trimming cost V 2 bases and J 3 bases, with 16 bases left between them. The CDR3 coding sequence is TGTGCCAGCAGCTTAATGCAGGGCCGGGTTGACACTGAAGCTTTCTTT. This encodes CASSLMQGRVDTEAFF.

This chain joins TRBV27 and TRBJ2-2; 8 nucleotides match TRBD1. Germline V gene sequence: CDR1 MNHEY, CDR2 SMNVEV (reference sequence). The CDR3 extends over 14 amino acids. V gave up 6 bases and J gave up 6 bases; unmatched junction bases: 6. This CDR3 is CASRVTGEAGELFF. The CDR3 DNA reads TGTGCCAGCAGAGTGACAGGGGAGGCCGGGGAGCTGTTTTTT.